The 16 T cell receptor beta chains presented below share a single source sample, sequenced in a study of identical twins. Via MiXCR, TCRdb re-called the 5' RACE reads, giving one row per CDR3 protein. The table records under 300,000 distinct CDR3 sequences, 6.5% to 9.5% of them present only once. This sample was shared with a second study, whose subject was yellow fever vaccine responses in identical twins.

The material sequenced was CD8+ T cells sorted from blood. Receptors originate from a woman aged 18-29 years in good health.

This clonotype was picked up a small number of times. V usage is TRBV7-2 and J usage is TRBJ2-5; 11 positions agree with TRBD1. Germline CDR1 reads SGHTA; CDR2 reads FQGNSA. After removal of 8 bases from V and 5 bases from J, the junction contained 13 bases not matched to a gene. This CDR3 is 16 amino acids long. CDR3 sequence: CASCSPGTGGVETQYF. In DNA form, the CDR3 reads TGTGCCAGCTGCTCCCCGGGGACAGGGGGGGTGGAGACCCAGTACTTC.

The rearrangement uses TRBV29-1 and TRBJ2-7; D is perhaps TRBD2 (6 bases). Trimming took off 6 bases at V and 7 bases at J, with 10 bases between the two ends. CDR3 size: 10 residues. Germline V gene sequence: CDR1 SQVTM, CDR2 ANQGSEA. The CDR3 region is CSVGSGEQYF. The CDR3, as DNA: TGCAGCGTGGGGAGCGGGGAGCAGTACTTC.

The chain is built from TRBV7-9 and TRBJ2-7; D is uncertain. Germline CDR1 SEHNR, CDR2 FQNEAQ (reference sequence). The CDR3 spans 13 residues. V was clipped by 5 bases and J by 3 bases, with 11 bases between them. CDR3 sequence reads: CASSPEKYYEQYF. For the CDR3, the DNA is TGTGCCAGCAGCCCGGAAAAATACTACGAGCAGTACTTC. The full variable domain, with the rest looked up from reference TRBV7-9 and TRBJ2-7, is DTGVSQNPRHKITKRGQNVTFRCDPISEHNRLYWYRQTLGQGPEFLTYFQNEAQLEKSRLLSDRFSAERPKGSFSTLEIQRTEQGDSAMYLCASSPEKYYEQYFGPGTRLTVT.

Many counts were recorded for this clonotype. V is TRBV4-1 and J is TRBJ2-2, with 8 bases fitting TRBD1. This CDR3 is built from 16 residues. J lost 5 bases, V lost 0 bases, and 5 bases had no gene match. Germline lookup yields CDR1 MGHRA and CDR2 YSYEKL. The CDR3 DNA sequence: TGCGCCAGCAGCCAAGATCTAGGACAGGGTACCGGGGAGCTGTTTTTT. Translating gives CASSQDLGQGTGELFF.

Many counts were recorded for this clonotype. The rearrangement joins TRBV12-3 or TRBV12-4 to TRBJ2-2; D is undetermined. V lost 3 bases to trimming and J lost 0 bases, with 14 bases between them. This CDR3 comprises 17 residues. CDR3 sequence (DNA): TGTGCCAGCAGTTTTCCCTCAACCTCAACGAACACCGGGGAGCTGTTTTTT. Residues: CASSFPSTSTNTGELFF.

This clonotype was detected only a few times. The chain carries TRBV3-1 and TRBJ2-2; D remains unclear. Germline CDR1 and CDR2: LGHDT and YNNKEL (reference sequence). The CDR3 is 13 amino acids. Between the trimmed V and J ends, which lost 11 bases and 1 base, there was a span of 11 bases. The CDR3 bases are TGTGCCGCCGGCGTAGTGAACACCGGGGAGCTGTTTTTT. Its translation: CAAGVVNTGELFF.

A few counts support this clonotype. Germline and junction disagree at one end, which may indicate a read error. The chain is built from TRBV6-2 or TRBV6-3 and TRBJ2-1; D is perhaps TRBD2 (6 bases). The CDR3 runs to 14 residues. Germline CDR1 is MNHEY and CDR2 is SVGEGT. The CDR3 loop reads CASSYAPLADLTNF. The DNA for the CDR3 is TGTGCCAGCAGTTACGCACCACTAGCCGACCTGACAAACTTC.

A few counts support this clonotype. J is TRBJ2-1 and V is TRBV27, with 10 bases lining up with TRBD2. The CDR3 is made up of 15 amino acids. Germline values: CDR1 MNHEY, CDR2 SMNVEV (reference sequence). V shed 8 bases and J 2 bases; nucleotides not matched to a gene: 6. CDR3 sequence reads: CASRLAGATYNEQFF. The CDR3 DNA is TGTGCCAGCCGCCTAGCGGGGGCTACCTACAATGAGCAGTTCTTC.

In this sample, this clonotype turned up many times. V gene TRBV6-2 or TRBV6-3 combines with J gene TRBJ2-1, with 11 nucleotides matching TRBD2. CDR3 length: 14 residues. Germline-derived CDR1 and CDR2 are MNHEY and SVGEGT. V lost 4 bases, J lost 6 bases, and 2 bases stayed unmatched. CDR3 protein: CASSSGTSGNEQFF. CDR3 DNA: TGTGCCAGCAGTTCAGGGACTAGCGGCAATGAGCAGTTCTTC.

This clonotype was seen at least ten times. The V call is TRBV7-2, the J call TRBJ2-1, with D possibly being TRBD1 (5 bases). Germline-derived CDR1 and CDR2 are SGHTA and FQGNSA. The V end was cut by 6 bases, the J end by 10 bases, with 16 bases between. The CDR3 has 13 residues. The CDR3 protein is CASRLQVGYEQFF. The DNA for the CDR3 is TGTGCCAGCAGGTTACAGGTAGGGTACGAGCAGTTCTTC.

The chain is built from TRBV25-1 and TRBJ2-3, with D uncertain. CDR1 MGHDK and CDR2 SYGVNS come from the germline V gene. Trimming took 3 bases from V and 8 from J, leaving 9 bases between them. The CDR3 sequence is 12 residues long. As DNA, the CDR3 is TGTGCCAGCAGTGATTCCCCGGGTACGCAGTATTTT. Translating gives CASSDSPGTQYF.

V and J are TRBV7-2 and TRBJ2-6, with D possibly TRBD1 on 6 matching bases. Between the trimmed V and J ends, which lost 1 base and 4 bases, there was a span of 14 bases. Per germline, CDR1 SGHTA and CDR2 FQGNSA. The CDR3 has 17 amino acids. The CDR3 DNA follows: TGTGCCAGCAGCTTAGTGACAGGAGTGGGAGGGGCCAACGTCCTGACTTTC. Translation: CASSLVTGVGGANVLTF.

This sequence joins TRBV6-2 or TRBV6-3 and TRBJ2-7; 11 bases are shared with TRBD2. The ends lost 6 bases at V and 2 bases at J; junction bases unmatched: 6. Germline CDR1 is MNHEY and CDR2 is SVGEGT. The CDR3 loop spans 15 amino acids. CDR3 amino acids: CASRPGTSGTYEQYF. CDR3 DNA sequence: TGTGCCAGCAGGCCCGGGACTAGCGGCACCTACGAGCAGTACTTC.

This clonotype has more than one count but fewer than ten. V and J are TRBV2 and TRBJ1-6; TRBD1 matches 7 bases. J lost 7 bases, V lost 1 base, and 4 bases had no gene match. Germline CDR1 reads SNHLY; CDR2 reads FYNNEI. The CDR3 is 15 amino acids. CDR3 protein: CASSEGQGWNSPLHF. The DNA of the CDR3 is TGTGCCAGCAGTGAAGGACAGGGCTGGAATTCACCCCTCCACTTT.

This clonotype turned up a few times. The chain has TRBV18 and TRBJ2-7; D is unresolved. Per germline, CDR1 KGHSH and CDR2 LQKENI. Trimming stripped 0 bases from V and 3 bases from J, with 9 bases between. CDR3 size: 14 residues. In DNA, the CDR3 is TGTGCCAGCTCACCACCAACGGGCCTCTACGAGCAGTACTTC. Translating gives CASSPPTGLYEQYF.

The gene calls are TRBV30 and TRBJ1-4; no clear D. The CDR3 covers 13 residues. Trimming cost V 6 bases and J 0 bases, with 8 bases left between them. Per germline, CDR1 GTSNPN and CDR2 SVGIG (reference sequence). DNA for the CDR3: TGTGCCTGCCAAGAAGCAACTAATGAAAAACTGTTTTTT. Translated, it gives CACQEATNEKLFF.